This entry describes one TCR beta chain. The CDR3 spans 14 residues. Germline assignment: CDR1 MDHEN and CDR2 SYDVKM. This specimen comes from a study of cytomegalovirus exposure and HLA in healthy donors. With 60 Vbeta and 13 Jbeta primers, the PCR was carried out. Libraries were prepared by immunoSEQ multiplex PCR; TCRdb keeps only in-frame clonotypes and omits some of them. This table holds about 90,000 clones, approximately 70% found once. The sequenced sample was PBMCs. The rearrangement joins TRBV28 to TRBJ2-5; 13 nucleotides match TRBD2. Gene TRBJ2-7 matches the end of the DNA better, so the J call may be wrong. The clonotype comes from a woman aged 50 to 60 in good health and CMV-seropositive. For the CDR3, the DNA is TGTGCCAGTATGGGACTAGCGGGAACCTACGAGCAGTACTTC. As protein: CASMGLAGTYEQYF.